Included here is one T cell receptor (beta chain) sequence, with context. The sample belongs to a study of CD8 T cells in Susac syndrome. RNA was extracted with the RNeasy kit, and a quantity of roughly 0.45 to 1 ug was reverse transcribed using random hexamers. TCRdb itself ran the immunoSEQ multiplex PCR reads through MiXCR, one entry per CDR3 protein. Of under 85,000 distinct CDR3 sequences listed, 80% to 95% are singletons. The specimen sequenced was CD8+ T cells from PBMCs. The receptor comes from a human donor with Susac syndrome.

CDR3 nucleotides: TGTGCCAGCAGCCCGCAGGGAACCACTGAAGCTTTCTTT. Translated: CASSPQGTTEAFF. This chain links TRBV7-9 with TRBJ1-1, with D tentatively TRBD1 (5 bases). The CDR3 contains 13 residues. Trimming shortened V by 5 bases and J by 4 bases, and 11 bases separated the two germline ends. Germline-derived CDR1 and CDR2 are SEHNR and FQNEAQ (reference sequence).